A selection of T cell receptor beta chains follows, all from one sample in a study of shared T cell receptors in the human thymus. Sequencing used immunoSEQ multiplex PCR; TCRdb keeps in-frame clones, though not all of them. The sample records more than 300,000 clones, around 95% being singletons. The sample comprised thymocytes. These receptors originate from a human donor. Both conserved end residues are part of each CDR3. Fields, in order: D gene, J gene, V gene, clone size, CDR3 DNA, CDR3 protein. A D gene is named only where the DNA matches it firmly. Clone size appears in some rows only: once, few, many, or a class for an expanded clone.

>TRBD2|TRBJ2-1|TRBV11-2|.
TGTGCCAGCAGGACTAGCGGGAGTCTGTTTATAGATGAGCAGTTCTTC
CASRTSGSLFIDEQFF
>.|TRBJ2-7|TRBV4-1|few
TGCGCCAGCAGCCAAGATCCGGGGCCCCTCCACTTC
CASSQDPGPLHF
>TRBD2|TRBJ2-1|TRBV6-6|once
TGTGCCAGCAGTTATGCGGGAGAATACAATGAGCAGTTCTTC
CASSYAGEYNEQFF
>.|TRBJ1-2|TRBV5-1|.
TGCGCCAGCAGCCCTGTGGGGTCGGGCAACTATGGCTACACCTTC
CASSPVGSGNYGYTF
>.|TRBJ2-1|TRBV9|.
TGTGCCAGCAGCGGAGGGGTAGCGGTCAATGAGCAGTTCTTC
CASSGGVAVNEQFF
>TRBD2|TRBJ2-2|TRBV7-9|.
TGTGCCAGCAGCTTAGAAGGTAGCGGGAGAGAGAACACCGGGGAGCTGTTTTTT
CASSLEGSGRENTGELFF
>TRBD2|TRBJ2-3|TRBV9|once
TGTGCCAGCAGCGTAGATGAGGCATGGCGACTAGCGGGAGGAGGCACAGATACGCAGTATTTT
CASSVDEAWRLAGGGTDTQYF
>.|TRBJ1-2|TRBV9|.
TGTGCCAGCAGCCCTCGGGACCCGGGACGGGCTGGAAGATCTTATGGCTACACCTTC
CASSPRDPGRAGRSYGYTF
>.|TRBJ2-3|TRBV6-5|.
TGTGCCAGCAGTTCCCCCCTCACAGATACGCAGTATTTT
CASSSPLTDTQYF
>TRBD2|TRBJ2-1|TRBV4-3|.
TGCGCCAGCAGCCAAGACAAGAAGCGGGAGCGGGGTAATGAGCAGTTCTTC
CASSQDKKRERGNEQFF
>.|TRBJ1-5|TRBV28|.
TGTGCCAGCAGTAGCAGGGGATTCAGCAATCAGCCCCAGCATTTT
CASSSRGFSNQPQHF
>TRBD1|TRBJ2-3|TRBV7-9|.
TGTGCCAGCAGCTTAGGGGGGACAGTAACAGATACGCAGTATTTT
CASSLGGTVTDTQYF
>TRBD1|TRBJ2-5|TRBV19|.
TGTGCCAGTTTCGGACAGGGAAGGCCTCGGCCGCAAGAGACCCAGTACTTC
CASFGQGRPRPQETQYF
>TRBD2|TRBJ2-1|TRBV11-2|.
TGTGCCAGCAGCTTAGCGCGACGTCCGGGACTAGCGGAAAATGAGCAGTTCTTC
CASSLARRPGLAENEQFF
>TRBD1|TRBJ2-7|TRBV6-1|.
TGTGCCAGCAGCCCCGGGACAGGGCCTTACGAGCAGTACTTC
CASSPGTGPYEQYF
>.|TRBJ1-3|TRBV28|.
TGTGCCAGCAGTTTAGGGCCCGCAGGGGCTATCTCTGGAAACACCATATATTTT
CASSLGPAGAISGNTIYF
>TRBD1|TRBJ2-1|TRBV5-1|once
TGCGCCAGCGATCGCCGGGACAGGGGTTCCGATGAGCAGTTCTTC
CASDRRDRGSDEQFF
>TRBD1|TRBJ2-7|TRBV5-6|.
TGTGCCAGCAGCTGGATGACAGGGGGATACGAGCAGTACTTC
CASSWMTGGYEQYF
>TRBD2|TRBJ2-7|TRBV29-1|.
TGCAGCGTTATCGGTATGGCGGGAGTCGTCAACGAGCAGTACTTC
CSVIGMAGVVNEQYF
>.|TRBJ2-7|TRBV4-2|.
TGTGCCAGCAGCCAAGTGTCACGCGAGCAGTACTTC
CASSQVSREQYF
>TRBD2|TRBJ2-5|TRBV7-8|.
TGTGCCAGCAGCCTAACTAGCGGGAGAATGGAGACCCAGTACTTC
CASSLTSGRMETQYF
>.|TRBJ2-1|TRBV5-1|.
TGCGCCAGCAGCCCGGGACTCCACAATGAGCAGTTCTTC
CASSPGLHNEQFF
>.|TRBJ1-1|TRBV29-1|.
TGCAGCGGCGGGGGTCGGTTCATGAACACTGAAGCTTTCTTT
CSGGGRFMNTEAFF
>.|TRBJ2-1|TRBV19|.
TGTGCCAGTAGCACCGCCGGGGGGCATGAGCAGTTCTTC
CASSTAGGHEQFF
>TRBD1|TRBJ2-3|TRBV29-1|.
TGCAGCGTTCCACAGGGGGCAGAAGATACGCAGTATTTT
CSVPQGAEDTQYF
>.|TRBJ2-3|TRBV28|.
TGTGCCAGCACCAGGTTTAACTCGGGAGATACGCAGTATTTT
CASTRFNSGDTQYF
>.|TRBJ1-1|TRBV5-1|.
TGCGCCAGCAGCTTAAGGGGGGGCGCACCTGAAGCTTTCTTT
CASSLRGGAPEAFF